This T cell receptor beta chain was documented in a study of T cell responses to AZD1222 COVID-19 vaccine (TCRdb year 2021). Regarding the study in general: Because spike-specific TCR depth and breadth did not differ between the two schedules, AZD1222 recipients who got a second dose at roughly 4 weeks were pooled with those who got a second dose at roughly 12 weeks. A total of more than 230 trial participants underwent TCR sequencing, of whom around 210 had received two doses of AZD1222 and about 25 had received two doses of the MenACWY control vaccine. Trial participants were enrolled by age into subgroups of 18-55, 56-69 and 70-plus years, and about 150, 27 and 61 TCR-sequenced participants, respectively, were included in these subgroups.

This sample's time point label indicates: baseline before first vaccination. The vaccinee samples were drawn from two UK trials, COV001 and COV002, one of which was a single-blind randomized controlled phase 2/3 trial testing AZD1222 (ChAdOx1 nCoV-19) in healthy adults. For TCRbeta chain sequencing, PBMC samples were collected from trial participants at day 0 and at day 28 after the second dose. In the case of this clone: Its specific antigen is unknown. Base quality data are lacking; no much larger clone is found one base away.

The paper's findings and limits, for the study overall: Epitopes outside the regions mutated in the B.1.351 and B.1.1.7 variants were reportedly recognized by nearly half of the unique spike-specific TCRs. Conclusions about previously exposed vaccinees are limited because only a handful of AZD1222 recipients were SARS-CoV-2 seropositive at baseline. No day 14 peak-response samples were available, so repertoires were characterized only after the peak T cell response. In the small 56-69-year group, the increase in depth fell short of significance, most likely because of low power. Spike-specific TCR breadth and depth rose significantly after two AZD1222 doses compared with day 0 and with MenACWY recipients. The whole spike protein was spanned by vaccine-associated CD4 TCRs, and dominant responses were seen in regions 160-218 and 743-854. Participants were mostly white British, with more females than males. The authors suggested clonal diversity may have been underestimated.

The CDR3 regions of human TCRbeta chains were subjected to immunosequencing. The authors processed their data as follows. TCRs in the repertoires were compared against a reference library of SARS-CoV-2-specific TCRs that had been generated with the MIRA antigen-specificity platform. Breadth was defined as the fraction of unique TCRs that were SARS-CoV-2-associated. Depth was defined as the fraction of total T cells that were SARS-CoV-2-associated. Using the MIRA data, every spike-specific TCR was mapped to the spike region that the TCR reacted to and assigned to either a CD4 or a CD8 class. Log10-transformed breadth and depth values were compared by one-way ANOVA with Sidak's multiple comparisons tests. What TCRdb holds here is the immuneACCESS table cut down to in-frame rearrangements. Part of the clones is not present; checked against another copy, under half of the missing clones reflect an unresolved V gene, and the others are unexplained. From that table come the V and J calls and clone size; the DNA was used to work out D and trimming. The sample includes about 140,000 clones, with approximately 92% observed a single time. The ten largest clones capture approximately 5.4% of the sample.

The clonotype originates from an adult in good health. The sample in question was peripheral blood, obtained on day 0 of AZD1222 vaccination.

The CDR3 region has the sequence CASSFRDLSYEQYF. In nucleotide form, the sequence is TGTGCCAGCAGCTTCCGGGACCTGTCCTACGAGCAGTACTTC. Recombination linked TRBV9 to TRBJ2-7; the D region may be TRBD1 or TRBD2, each matching 5 bases equally. V and J lose 4 bases and 1 base, and a span of 12 bases separates them. The CDR3 runs 14 amino acids, cysteine and phenylalanine included. Just CDR3 DNA is preserved here, 42 bases in frame from base 1. In the germline V gene, CDR1 corresponds to SGDLS and CDR2 to YYNGEE.